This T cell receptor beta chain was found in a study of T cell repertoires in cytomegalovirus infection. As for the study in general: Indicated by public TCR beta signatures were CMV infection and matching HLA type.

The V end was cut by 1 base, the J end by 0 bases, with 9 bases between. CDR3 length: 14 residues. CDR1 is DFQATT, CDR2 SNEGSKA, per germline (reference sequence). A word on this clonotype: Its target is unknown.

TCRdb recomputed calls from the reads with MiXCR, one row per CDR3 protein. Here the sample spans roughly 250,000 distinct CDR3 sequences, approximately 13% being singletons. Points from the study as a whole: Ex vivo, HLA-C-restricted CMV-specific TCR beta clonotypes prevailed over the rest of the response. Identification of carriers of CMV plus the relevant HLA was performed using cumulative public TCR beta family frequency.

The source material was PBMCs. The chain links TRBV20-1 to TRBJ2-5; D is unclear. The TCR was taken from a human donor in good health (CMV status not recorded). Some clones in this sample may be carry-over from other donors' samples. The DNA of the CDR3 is TGCAGTGCTAGAGGAAAACAGTACCAAGAGACCCAGTACTTC. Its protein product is CSARGKQYQETQYF.